This T cell receptor (beta chain) was retrieved from a study of identical twins. Healthy Caucasian donors formed the entire cohort. The CDR3 runs to 14 residues. V gave up 6 bases and J gave up 8 bases, with 19 bases separating them. A universal primer site was incorporated via template switching, and the cDNA contained unique molecular identifiers. TCRdb itself ran the 5' RACE reads through MiXCR, one entry per CDR3 protein. The sample lists 450,000 to 650,000 distinct CDR3 sequences, nearly 15% occurring once. Overall study findings and caveats: Conclusions leaned on cross-sectional statistical analysis and did not track the same donors over time.

This clonotype turned up a few times. The antigen is undetermined. The sample also formed part of further work on yellow fever vaccine responses in identical twins.

The sequenced sample was CD4+ T cells sorted from blood. This chain connects TRBV12-3 or TRBV12-4 to TRBJ1-1; D not resolved. This sequence was found in a woman in her late teens or twenties in good health. The CDR3 region is CASSSPIRAVEAFF. In DNA, the CDR3 is TGTGCCAGCAGCTCACCCATACGCGCAGTGGAAGCTTTCTTT.